These T cell receptor beta chains were read from a single sample in a study of cytomegalovirus exposure and HLA in healthy donors. Assay used: immunoSEQ multiplex PCR; TCRdb lists only in-frame clones, some missing. There are over 150,000 clones in the sample; 68% occur only once, and approximately 1.5% lies in the top ten. Sequencing used PBMCs. The receptor set was obtained from a man in his fifties or sixties in good health and CMV-seronegative. CDR3s include the opening cysteine and the closing phenylalanine or tryptophan. A D gene is named only where the DNA matches it firmly. For some rows the clone size is stated as once, few or many, or as a class when expanded; others skip it.

V,D,size,J,DNA,CDR3
TRBV7-9,TRBD1,once,TRBJ2-7,TGTGCCAGCAGCTCGTCCGGGACAGGGGGCGAGCAGTACTTC,CASSSSGTGGEQYF
TRBV9,.,.,TRBJ2-7,TGTGCCAGCAGCGCCCAAGCTACAGGGACCTACGAGCAGTACTTC,CASSAQATGTYEQYF
TRBV10-3,.,few,TRBJ1-4,TGTGCCATCAGGGGACACGGTTTGGGGACTGAAAAACTGTTTTTT,CAIRGHGLGTEKLFF
TRBV6-5,.,.,TRBJ1-3,TGTGCCAGCAGCCCTAGGGGTTTTGAGAACACCATATATTTT,CASSPRGFENTIYF
TRBV15,TRBD2,.,TRBJ2-7,TGTGCCACCAGCAGAGCGGGGGGGGCTTCCCCCTACGAGCAGTACTTC,CATSRAGGASPYEQYF
TRBV28,TRBD1,.,TRBJ1-2,TGTGCCAGCAGCGGGGACAGTTCCAACTATGGCTACACCTTC,CASSGDSSNYGYTF
TRBV2,TRBD1,few,TRBJ2-5,TGTGCCAGCAAAAGGGGACAGCAAGAGACCCAGTACTTC,CASKRGQQETQYF
TRBV5-4,TRBD2,few,TRBJ2-1,TGTGCCAGCAGCCTGGGACTAGCGGGGGCCCAATCCTACAATGAGCAGTTCTTC,CASSLGLAGAQSYNEQFF
TRBV2,.,.,TRBJ2-2,TGTGCCAGCAGGGAACAGGGAAATACCGGGGAGCTGTTTTTT,CASREQGNTGELFF
TRBV20-1,.,.,TRBJ2-1,TGCAGTGGGACTTCTTACAATGAGCAGTTCTTC,CSGTSYNEQFF
TRBV7-2,TRBD2,.,TRBJ2-7,TGTGCCAGCAGCTTAGCGGTGCCGCTAGCGGGGGGTTACTCCTACGAGCAGTACTTC,CASSLAVPLAGGYSYEQYF
TRBV5-1,TRBD1,few,TRBJ2-7,TGCGCCAGCAGCTTGGCCCCGGGACAGGGGGCCTACGAGCAGTACTTC,CASSLAPGQGAYEQYF
TRBV15,.,.,TRBJ2-7,TGTGCCACCAGCAGAGATGGGCAGGCCTTCTCCTACGAGCAGTACTTC,CATSRDGQAFSYEQYF
TRBV7-6,.,few,TRBJ1-5,TGTGCCAGCAGCTCACAGCCTAATCAGCCCCAGCATTTT,CASSSQPNQPQHF
TRBV5-6,.,.,TRBJ2-1,TGTGCCAGCAGCTTCTCCCACAGAGAGCAGTTCTTC,CASSFSHREQFF
TRBV6-6,.,few,TRBJ2-2,TGTGCCAGCAGTTACGCCAGGGGCACCGGGGAGCTGTTTTTT,CASSYARGTGELFF
TRBV9,.,.,TRBJ2-2,TGTGCCAGCAGCAAAGGACTCCTGTCCGCGAACACCGGGGAGCTGTTTTTT,CASSKGLLSANTGELFF